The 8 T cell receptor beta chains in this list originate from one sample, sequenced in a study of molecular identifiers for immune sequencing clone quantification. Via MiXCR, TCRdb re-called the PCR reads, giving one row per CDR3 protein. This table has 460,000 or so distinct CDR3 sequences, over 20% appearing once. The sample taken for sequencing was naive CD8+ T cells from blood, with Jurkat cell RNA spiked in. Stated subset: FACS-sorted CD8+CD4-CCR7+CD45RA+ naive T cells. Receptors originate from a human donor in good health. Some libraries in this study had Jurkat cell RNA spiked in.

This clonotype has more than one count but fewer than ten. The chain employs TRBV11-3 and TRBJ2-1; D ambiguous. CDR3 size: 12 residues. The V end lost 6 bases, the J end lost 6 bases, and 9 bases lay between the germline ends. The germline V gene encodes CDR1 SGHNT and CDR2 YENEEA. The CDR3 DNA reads TGTGCCAGCAGTCAAGGGTTCAATGAGCAGTTCTTC. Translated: CASSQGFNEQFF.

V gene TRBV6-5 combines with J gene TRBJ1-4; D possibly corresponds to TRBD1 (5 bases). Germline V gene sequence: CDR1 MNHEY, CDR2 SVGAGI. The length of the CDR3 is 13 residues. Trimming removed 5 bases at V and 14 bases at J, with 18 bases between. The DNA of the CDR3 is TGTGCCAGCAGTCCCCCCCAGGGTGGGGCCCTGTTTTTT. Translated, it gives CASSPPQGGALFF.

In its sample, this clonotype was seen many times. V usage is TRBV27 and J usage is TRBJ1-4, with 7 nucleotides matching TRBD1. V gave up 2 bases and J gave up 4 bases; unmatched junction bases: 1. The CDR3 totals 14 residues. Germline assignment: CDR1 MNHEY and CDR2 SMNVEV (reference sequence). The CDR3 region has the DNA TGTGCCAGCAGTTTACAGGGGGTTAATGAAAAACTGTTTTTT. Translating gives CASSLQGVNEKLFF. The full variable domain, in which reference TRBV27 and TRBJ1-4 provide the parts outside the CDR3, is EAQVTQNPRYLITVTGKKLTVTCSQNMNHEYMSWYRQDPGLGLRQIYYSMNVEVTDKGDVPEGYKVSRKEKRNFPLILESPSPNQTSLYFCASSLQGVNEKLFFGSGTQLSVL.

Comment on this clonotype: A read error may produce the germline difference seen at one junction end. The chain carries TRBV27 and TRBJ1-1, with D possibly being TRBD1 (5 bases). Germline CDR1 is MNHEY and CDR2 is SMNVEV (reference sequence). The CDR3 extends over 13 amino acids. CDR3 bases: TGTGCCGGCAGTGAGAGGGGTGTCACTGAAGCTTTCTTT. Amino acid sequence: CAGSERGVTEAFF.

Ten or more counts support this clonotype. Here the CDR3 reads CSFLTRSQSYNEQFF. CDR3 nucleotide sequence: TGCAGCTTCCTGACGCGGTCCCAAAGCTACAATGAGCAGTTCTTC. V usage is TRBV29-1 and J usage is TRBJ2-1; no clear D gene. The CDR3 spans 15 residues. In germline, CDR1 is SQVTM, CDR2 ANQGSEA. V lost 8 bases and J 3 bases, leaving 20 bases between the germline ends.

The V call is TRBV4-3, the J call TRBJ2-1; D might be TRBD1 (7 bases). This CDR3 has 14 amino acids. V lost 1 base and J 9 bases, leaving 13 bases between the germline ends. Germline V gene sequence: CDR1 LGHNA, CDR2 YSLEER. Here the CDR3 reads CASSQVFQGGEQFF. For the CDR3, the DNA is TGCGCCAGCAGCCAAGTTTTTCAGGGGGGTGAGCAGTTCTTC.

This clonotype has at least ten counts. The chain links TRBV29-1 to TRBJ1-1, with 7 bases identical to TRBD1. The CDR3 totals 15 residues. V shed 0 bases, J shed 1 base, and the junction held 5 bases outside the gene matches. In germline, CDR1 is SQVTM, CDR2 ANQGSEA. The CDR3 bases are TGCAGCGTTGAAGATCCCGACAGGGCGAACACTGAAGCTTTCTTT. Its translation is CSVEDPDRANTEAFF.

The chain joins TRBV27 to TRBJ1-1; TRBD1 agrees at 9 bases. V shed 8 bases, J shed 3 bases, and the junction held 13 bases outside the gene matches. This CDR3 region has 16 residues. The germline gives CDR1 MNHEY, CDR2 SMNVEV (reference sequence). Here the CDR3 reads CASQQGAPPVDTEAFF. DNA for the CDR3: TGTGCCAGCCAACAGGGGGCGCCCCCTGTGGACACTGAAGCTTTCTTT.